This is a list of T cell receptor beta chains from one sample in a study of control samples from healthy donors and cancer patients. Libraries were prepared by immunoSEQ multiplex PCR; TCRdb keeps only in-frame clonotypes and omits some of them. The sample consists of 100,000 to 150,000 clones, 80% to 90% of them appearing once. The sample was blood. The receptors derive from a man aged 40-55 years in good health. CDR3s include the opening cysteine and the closing phenylalanine or tryptophan. The D gene is left open where the match is weak. Only some rows state a clone size, as once, few, many or a class for expanded clones.

clone_size: NA
v_call: TRBV9
j_call: TRBJ1-1
d_call: NA
cdr3_nt: TGTGCCAGCAGCGTAGACCCAGGGCGGATGAACACTGAAGCTTTCTTT
cdr3_aa: CASSVDPGRMNTEAFF

clone_size: NA
v_call: TRBV5-6
j_call: TRBJ1-2
d_call: NA
cdr3_nt: TGTGCCAGCAGCTTGGTGGCAGGCAGCTATGGCTACACCTTC
cdr3_aa: CASSLVAGSYGYTF

clone_size: NA
v_call: TRBV4-1
j_call: TRBJ2-5
d_call: NA
cdr3_nt: TGCGCCAGCAGCCAAGGAGGGCGTGGAGAGACCCAGTACTTC
cdr3_aa: CASSQGGRGETQYF

clone_size: NA
v_call: TRBV5-4
j_call: TRBJ2-3
d_call: NA
cdr3_nt: TGTGCCAGCAGCTTTGGGTCTTGGGGCGCAGATACGCAGTATTTT
cdr3_aa: CASSFGSWGADTQYF

clone_size: NA
v_call: TRBV3-1/TRBV3-2
j_call: TRBJ2-5
d_call: NA
cdr3_nt: TGTGCCAGCAGCCAGCTGGGATGGAGCCAGTACTTC
cdr3_aa: CASSQLGWSQYF

clone_size: NA
v_call: TRBV12-3/TRBV12-4
j_call: TRBJ1-3
d_call: NA
cdr3_nt: TGTGCCAGCAGATACACTGGAGACACCATATATTTT
cdr3_aa: CASRYTGDTIYF

clone_size: NA
v_call: TRBV6-1
j_call: TRBJ1-2
d_call: TRBD1
cdr3_nt: TGTGCCAGCAGTGAAGTAGGGACAGGGAATGGCTACACCTTC
cdr3_aa: CASSEVGTGNGYTF

clone_size: once
v_call: TRBV19
j_call: TRBJ2-2
d_call: NA
cdr3_nt: TGTGCCAGTAGTTACAGGAACACCGGGGAGCTGTTTTTT
cdr3_aa: CASSYRNTGELFF

clone_size: NA
v_call: TRBV7-8
j_call: TRBJ2-7
d_call: TRBD1
cdr3_nt: TGTGCCAGCAGCCGGGACAGGGGATCCTACGAGCAGTACTTC
cdr3_aa: CASSRDRGSYEQYF

clone_size: few
v_call: TRBV9
j_call: TRBJ1-1
d_call: TRBD1
cdr3_nt: TGTGCCAGCAGTGAAGGGACAGGGGACGAAGCTTTCTTT
cdr3_aa: CASSEGTGDEAFF

clone_size: NA
v_call: TRBV6-6
j_call: TRBJ2-5
d_call: NA
cdr3_nt: TGTGCCAGCAGTTACAAAAGGGTTGGGGAGACCCAGTACTTC
cdr3_aa: CASSYKRVGETQYF

clone_size: NA
v_call: TRBV3-1/TRBV3-2
j_call: TRBJ2-3
d_call: NA
cdr3_nt: TGTGCCAGCAGCCAGGGATACCTCAGGGGGGGCACAGATACGCAGTATTTT
cdr3_aa: CASSQGYLRGGTDTQYF

clone_size: NA
v_call: TRBV6-2/TRBV6-3
j_call: TRBJ1-2
d_call: NA
cdr3_nt: TGTGCCAGCAGTTATGCAGCCCAACGGTATGGCTACACCTTC
cdr3_aa: CASSYAAQRYGYTF

clone_size: NA
v_call: TRBV24-1
j_call: TRBJ2-2
d_call: NA
cdr3_nt: TGTGCCACCAGTGGGCTACTCGGGATGAACACCGGGGAGCTGTTTTTT
cdr3_aa: CATSGLLGMNTGELFF

clone_size: NA
v_call: TRBV5-5
j_call: TRBJ2-3
d_call: TRBD1
cdr3_nt: TGTGTCAGCAGCTTAACCGGGACAGGGGGTTGGACAGATACGCAGTATTTT
cdr3_aa: CVSSLTGTGGWTDTQYF

clone_size: NA
v_call: TRBV7-9
j_call: TRBJ1-2
d_call: NA
cdr3_nt: TGTGCCAGCAGCTTAGGAGACAGCGGGTATGGCTACACCTTC
cdr3_aa: CASSLGDSGYGYTF

clone_size: NA
v_call: TRBV7-9
j_call: TRBJ1-1
d_call: NA
cdr3_nt: TGTGCCAGCAGCTTACGGGCAGGGAGAACTGAAGCTTTCTTT
cdr3_aa: CASSLRAGRTEAFF

clone_size: NA
v_call: TRBV24-1
j_call: TRBJ2-7
d_call: TRBD1
cdr3_nt: TGTGCCACCAGTGATCCGGGACAGGGTCACTACGAGCAGTACTTC
cdr3_aa: CATSDPGQGHYEQYF

clone_size: NA
v_call: TRBV19
j_call: TRBJ1-1
d_call: NA
cdr3_nt: TGTGCCAGTAGTATAGATCGAGGGGGTGAAGCTTTCTTT
cdr3_aa: CASSIDRGGEAFF

clone_size: few
v_call: TRBV5-1
j_call: TRBJ2-5
d_call: NA
cdr3_nt: TGCGCCAGCAGCCCTCAGGGCGGGGGCTTGGAGACCCAGTACTTC
cdr3_aa: CASSPQGGGLETQYF

clone_size: NA
v_call: TRBV18
j_call: TRBJ2-3
d_call: NA
cdr3_nt: TGTGCCGAAGCTAGCTGCACAGATACGCAGTATTTT
cdr3_aa: CAEASCTDTQYF

clone_size: NA
v_call: TRBV3-1/TRBV3-2
j_call: TRBJ2-7
d_call: NA
cdr3_nt: TGTGCCAGCAGCCAAGGGACAGTTTCCTACGAGCAGTACTTC
cdr3_aa: CASSQGTVSYEQYF

clone_size: NA
v_call: TRBV5-4
j_call: TRBJ2-5
d_call: TRBD1
cdr3_nt: TGTGCCAGCAGCTTGGCCCCAGGGGACAGACAAGAGACCCAGTACTTC
cdr3_aa: CASSLAPGDRQETQYF

clone_size: NA
v_call: TRBV11-3
j_call: TRBJ2-5
d_call: NA
cdr3_nt: TGTGCCAGCAGCACGGGGGGCAGGGAAGAGACCCAGTACTTC
cdr3_aa: CASSTGGREETQYF

clone_size: once
v_call: TRBV10-1
j_call: TRBJ2-3
d_call: NA
cdr3_nt: TGCGCCAGCAGTGAGTCGGGGGGCTCAGATACGCAGTATTTT
cdr3_aa: CASSESGGSDTQYF

clone_size: NA
v_call: TRBV9
j_call: TRBJ2-6
d_call: NA
cdr3_nt: TGTGCCAGCAGCGTGGGACGATTTGGGGCCAACGTCCTGACTTTC
cdr3_aa: CASSVGRFGANVLTF

clone_size: NA
v_call: TRBV7-6
j_call: TRBJ2-1
d_call: TRBD1
cdr3_nt: TGTGCCAGCAGCTTTGGGACGAGACAGGGGGCCCGGAATGAGCAGTTCTTC
cdr3_aa: CASSFGTRQGARNEQFF

clone_size: NA
v_call: TRBV15
j_call: TRBJ2-3
d_call: NA
cdr3_nt: TGTGCCACCATGTATGGGACTGGAGAAACAGATACGCAGTATTTT
cdr3_aa: CATMYGTGETDTQYF

clone_size: once
v_call: TRBV5-1
j_call: TRBJ1-2
d_call: NA
cdr3_nt: TGCGCCAGCAGCTTCGAGAGTTTCTATGGCTACACCTTC
cdr3_aa: CASSFESFYGYTF

clone_size: NA
v_call: TRBV6-2/TRBV6-3
j_call: TRBJ2-1
d_call: NA
cdr3_nt: TGTGCCAGCAGTTTCAGGAACAGGGTCTACAATGAGCAGTTCTTC
cdr3_aa: CASSFRNRVYNEQFF